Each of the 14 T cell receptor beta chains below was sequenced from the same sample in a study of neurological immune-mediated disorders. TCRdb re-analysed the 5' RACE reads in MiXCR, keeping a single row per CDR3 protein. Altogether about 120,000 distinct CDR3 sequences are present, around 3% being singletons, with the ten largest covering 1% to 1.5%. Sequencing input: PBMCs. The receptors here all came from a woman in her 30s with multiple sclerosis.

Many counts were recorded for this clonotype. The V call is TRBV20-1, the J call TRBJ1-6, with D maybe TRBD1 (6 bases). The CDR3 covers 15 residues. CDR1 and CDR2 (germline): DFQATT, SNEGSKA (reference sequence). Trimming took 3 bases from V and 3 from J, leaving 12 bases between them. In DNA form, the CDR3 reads TGCAGTGCTAGGGACAGACCTTTCTATAATTCACCCCTCCACTTT. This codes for CSARDRPFYNSPLHF.

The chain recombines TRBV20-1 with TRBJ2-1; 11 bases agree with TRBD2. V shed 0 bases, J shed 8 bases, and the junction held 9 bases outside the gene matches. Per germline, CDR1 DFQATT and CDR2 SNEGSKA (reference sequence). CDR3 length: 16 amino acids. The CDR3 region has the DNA TGCAGTGCTAGAGATGGGCCTAGCGGGAGGAGGGATGAGCAGTTCTTC. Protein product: CSARDGPSGRRDEQFF.

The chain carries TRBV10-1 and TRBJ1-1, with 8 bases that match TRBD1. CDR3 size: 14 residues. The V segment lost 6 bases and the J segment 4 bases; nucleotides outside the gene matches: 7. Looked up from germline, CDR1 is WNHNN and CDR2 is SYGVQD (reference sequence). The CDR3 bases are TGCGCCAGCAGCCTAACGGACAGGGCCACTGAAGCTTTCTTT. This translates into CASSLTDRATEAFF.

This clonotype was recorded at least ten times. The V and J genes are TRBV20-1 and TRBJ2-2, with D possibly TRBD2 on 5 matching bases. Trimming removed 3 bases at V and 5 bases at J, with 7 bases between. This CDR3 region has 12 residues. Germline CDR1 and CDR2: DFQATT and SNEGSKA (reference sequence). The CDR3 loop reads CSASSGTGELFF. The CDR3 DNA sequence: TGCAGTGCTAGCTCGGGGACCGGGGAGCTGTTTTTT.

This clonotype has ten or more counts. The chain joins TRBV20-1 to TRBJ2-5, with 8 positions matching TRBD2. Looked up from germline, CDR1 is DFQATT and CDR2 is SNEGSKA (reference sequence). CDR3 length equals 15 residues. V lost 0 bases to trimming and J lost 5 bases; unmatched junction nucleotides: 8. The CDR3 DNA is TGCAGTGCTAGAGATCCCGCGGGGGGCCGGGAGACCCAGTACTTC. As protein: CSARDPAGGRETQYF.

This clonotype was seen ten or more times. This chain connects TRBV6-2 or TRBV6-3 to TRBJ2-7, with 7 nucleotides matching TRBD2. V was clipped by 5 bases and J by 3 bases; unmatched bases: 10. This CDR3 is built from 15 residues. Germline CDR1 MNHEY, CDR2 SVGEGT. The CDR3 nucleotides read TGTGCCAGCAGTGCCTCTAGCGGAGTTCTCTACGAGCAGTACTTC. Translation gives CASSASSGVLYEQYF.

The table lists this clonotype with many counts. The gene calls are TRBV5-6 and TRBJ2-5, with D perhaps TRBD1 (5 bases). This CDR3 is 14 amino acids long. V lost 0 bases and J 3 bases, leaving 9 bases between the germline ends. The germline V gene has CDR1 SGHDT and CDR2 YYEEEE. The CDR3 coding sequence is TGTGCCAGCAGCTTGGACAGGCAAGAAGAGACCCAGTACTTC. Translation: CASSLDRQEETQYF.

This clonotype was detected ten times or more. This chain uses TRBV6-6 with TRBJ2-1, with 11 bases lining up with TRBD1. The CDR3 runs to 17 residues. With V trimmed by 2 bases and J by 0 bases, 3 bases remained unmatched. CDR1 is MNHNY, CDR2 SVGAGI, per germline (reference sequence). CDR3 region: CASSYLGTGGSYNEQFF. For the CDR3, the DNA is TGTGCCAGCAGTTACCTTGGGACAGGGGGCTCCTACAATGAGCAGTTCTTC.

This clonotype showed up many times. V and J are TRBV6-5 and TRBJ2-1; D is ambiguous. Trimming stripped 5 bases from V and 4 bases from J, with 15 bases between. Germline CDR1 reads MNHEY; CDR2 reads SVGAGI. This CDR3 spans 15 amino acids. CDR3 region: CASSRLAELYNEQFF. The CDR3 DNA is TGTGCCAGCAGTCGACTGGCGGAGCTTTACAATGAGCAGTTCTTC.

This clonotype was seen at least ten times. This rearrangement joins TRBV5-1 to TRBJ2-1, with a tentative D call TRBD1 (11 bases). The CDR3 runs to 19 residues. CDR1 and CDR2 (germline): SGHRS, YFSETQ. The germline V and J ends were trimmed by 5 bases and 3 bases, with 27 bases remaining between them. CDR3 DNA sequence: TGCGCCAGCAGGGACAGGGGGCTTCTAGCGGGAGCCAACTACAATGAGCAGTTCTTC. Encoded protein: CASRDRGLLAGANYNEQFF.

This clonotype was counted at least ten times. The CDR3 reads CSAGIYGSYEQYF. Here the CDR3 DNA reads TGCAGTGCTGGTATCTACGGGTCCTACGAGCAGTACTTC. The chain joins TRBV20-1 to TRBJ2-7, with D uncertain. The length of the CDR3 is 13 residues. Germline V CDR1 and CDR2: DFQATT, SNEGSKA (reference sequence). V was clipped by 5 bases and J by 1 base, with 12 bases between them.

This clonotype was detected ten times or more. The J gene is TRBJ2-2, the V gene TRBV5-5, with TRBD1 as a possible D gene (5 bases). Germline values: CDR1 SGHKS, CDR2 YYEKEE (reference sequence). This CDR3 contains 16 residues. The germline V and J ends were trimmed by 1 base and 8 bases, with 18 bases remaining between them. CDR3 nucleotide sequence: TGTGCCAGCAGCTTGTTGCTGTCACAGGTCGAGGGGGAGCTGTTTTTT. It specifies CASSLLLSQVEGELFF.

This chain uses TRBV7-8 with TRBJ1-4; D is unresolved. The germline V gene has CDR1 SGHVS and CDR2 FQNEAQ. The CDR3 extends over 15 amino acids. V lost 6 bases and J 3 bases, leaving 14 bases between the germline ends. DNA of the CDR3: TGTGCCAGCAGGTCCAGCGTCCCCCCTAATGAAAAACTGTTTTTT. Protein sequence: CASRSSVPPNEKLFF.

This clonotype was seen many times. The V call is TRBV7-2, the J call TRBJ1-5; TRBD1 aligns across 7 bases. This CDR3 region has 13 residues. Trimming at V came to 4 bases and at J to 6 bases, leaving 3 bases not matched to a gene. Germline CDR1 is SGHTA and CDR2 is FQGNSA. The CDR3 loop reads CASSSQGSQPQHF. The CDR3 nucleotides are TGTGCCAGCAGCTCACAGGGGAGTCAGCCCCAGCATTTT.